This T cell receptor beta chain appears in the sequencing data of a study of T cells in Graves' hyperthyroidism and ophthalmopathy. Study results and limitations: Most thyroid-expanded clonotypes above 0.001 were also found in blood.

Patients were aged 18 to 65, had disease duration under 2 months, and had newly diagnosed hyperthyroidism. Clinical symptoms, serum thyroxine, TRAb, thyroid ultrasound and orbital computed tomography established diagnosis. This clonotype was seen many times. No antigen is known for it. TCR beta CDR3 region amplification was performed from RNA transcripts. RT-PCR in the first round (using the HTBI primer set) targeted the TCR CDR3. Each CDR3 protein is one row after TCRdb ran MiXCR on the multiplex PCR reads. This sample has about 350,000 distinct CDR3 sequences; over 11% occur once, and the top ten carry about 26%. Source material: blood. The TCR comes from a woman in her twenties or thirties with Graves' hyperthyroidism.

CDR3 sequence reads: CSARVEYNQPQHF. The CDR3 coding sequence is TGCAGTGCTAGAGTGGAATACAATCAGCCCCAGCATTTT. The gene calls are TRBV20-1 and TRBJ1-5; D gene unclear. CDR3 length: 13 amino acids. Trimming cost V 1 base and J 3 bases, with 7 bases left between them. The germline gives CDR1 DFQATT, CDR2 SNEGSKA (reference sequence).